Listed below are T cell receptor beta chains from one sample, sequenced in a study of blood T cell repertoires in COVID-19. Repertoires were generated with immunoSEQ multiplex PCR, while TCRdb's copy carries only in-frame clones and drops some. The data hold 120,000 to 150,000 clones, with around 90% observed a single time. Material for sequencing was peripheral blood. These receptors came from a man between 60 and 70 years old with active or convalescent COVID-19. CDR3s leave out the opening cysteine and the closing phenylalanine or tryptophan. The order of the fields is CDR3 protein, V gene, J gene.

cdr3_aa: ASSLISYEQY
v_call: TRBV12-3/TRBV12-4
j_call: TRBJ2-7

cdr3_aa: ASRKREGSYNEQF
v_call: TRBV2
j_call: TRBJ2-1

cdr3_aa: ASSIVTSGTEQY
v_call: TRBV19
j_call: TRBJ2-7

cdr3_aa: ASSLRGLAGGIYTDTQY
v_call: TRBV7-2
j_call: TRBJ2-3

cdr3_aa: ASSEGLAGSTDTQY
v_call: TRBV9
j_call: TRBJ2-3

cdr3_aa: ASTGGAGGFYNEQF
v_call: TRBV28
j_call: TRBJ2-1

cdr3_aa: ASVSPNTGELF
v_call: TRBV28
j_call: TRBJ2-2

cdr3_aa: ASSSTPDGGETQY
v_call: TRBV5-4
j_call: TRBJ2-5

cdr3_aa: ASSGWTSGRAGDEQF
v_call: TRBV25-1
j_call: TRBJ2-1

cdr3_aa: ASSEAPPGTPSYEQY
v_call: TRBV6-1
j_call: TRBJ2-7

cdr3_aa: ASSFSRQYGETQY
v_call: TRBV27
j_call: TRBJ2-5

cdr3_aa: ASSTSGSSYNEQF
v_call: TRBV11-1
j_call: TRBJ2-1

cdr3_aa: ATSRDELPNYNEQF
v_call: TRBV15
j_call: TRBJ2-1

cdr3_aa: ASSFNNYNEQF
v_call: TRBV11-3
j_call: TRBJ2-1

cdr3_aa: ASSLGTGGEAF
v_call: TRBV18
j_call: TRBJ1-1

cdr3_aa: ASSSAGGGIYEQY
v_call: TRBV25-1
j_call: TRBJ2-7

cdr3_aa: ASSFGQPGLALNTGELF
v_call: TRBV5-1
j_call: TRBJ2-2

cdr3_aa: ASSVGSLSTDTQY
v_call: TRBV9
j_call: TRBJ2-3

cdr3_aa: ASSVRGGPKNIQY
v_call: TRBV5-4
j_call: TRBJ2-4

cdr3_aa: ASSLTGGSSYNEQF
v_call: TRBV7-6
j_call: TRBJ2-1

cdr3_aa: ASSPPSTGTSSYEQY
v_call: TRBV7-8
j_call: TRBJ2-7

cdr3_aa: ASSYGGKGNQPQH
v_call: TRBV6-6
j_call: TRBJ1-5

cdr3_aa: ASSLLGAPNTEAF
v_call: TRBV28
j_call: TRBJ1-1

cdr3_aa: AWSRDRDLGGYT
v_call: TRBV30
j_call: TRBJ1-2

cdr3_aa: ASSPGQHYEQY
v_call: TRBV7-3
j_call: TRBJ2-7

cdr3_aa: ASSPGVPSNQPQH
v_call: TRBV2
j_call: TRBJ1-5

cdr3_aa: ASSPPGYSYEQY
v_call: TRBV7-2
j_call: TRBJ2-7

cdr3_aa: ASSQQGINYGYT
v_call: TRBV18
j_call: TRBJ1-2

cdr3_aa: ASSLAGASKNIQY
v_call: TRBV7-6
j_call: TRBJ2-4

cdr3_aa: ASTTRGSGANVLT
v_call: TRBV2
j_call: TRBJ2-6

cdr3_aa: ASSPFGSGRSEQY
v_call: TRBV5-6
j_call: TRBJ2-7

cdr3_aa: ASSLRRRQGKHEQY
v_call: TRBV27
j_call: TRBJ2-7

cdr3_aa: ASSLVSSGSYEQY
v_call: TRBV5-4
j_call: TRBJ2-7

cdr3_aa: AEMRGASTEAF
v_call: TRBV2
j_call: TRBJ1-1

cdr3_aa: ASSRGLAGGYEQY
v_call: TRBV4-1
j_call: TRBJ2-7

cdr3_aa: ASSATSGNSYEQY
v_call: TRBV28
j_call: TRBJ2-7

cdr3_aa: ASSQRESYNEQF
v_call: TRBV14
j_call: TRBJ2-1

cdr3_aa: SASRRENPYEQY
v_call: TRBV20-1
j_call: TRBJ2-7

cdr3_aa: AISESGTGVSYEQY
v_call: TRBV10-3
j_call: TRBJ2-7

cdr3_aa: ATSGTGSYEQY
v_call: TRBV24-1
j_call: TRBJ2-7

cdr3_aa: ASSLGAVIQETQY
v_call: TRBV5-6
j_call: TRBJ2-5

cdr3_aa: ASRTNSYEQY
v_call: TRBV27
j_call: TRBJ2-7

cdr3_aa: ASSQSGLSLSGNTIY
v_call: TRBV4-3
j_call: TRBJ1-3

cdr3_aa: ASSLEQGGINSPLH
v_call: TRBV7-2
j_call: TRBJ1-6

cdr3_aa: AWSLTPTGGYT
v_call: TRBV30
j_call: TRBJ1-2

cdr3_aa: ASSSQRTGTNEKLF
v_call: TRBV5-4
j_call: TRBJ1-4

cdr3_aa: SVGTGRFDTQY
v_call: TRBV29-1
j_call: TRBJ2-3

cdr3_aa: ASSKELPPTGDTQY
v_call: TRBV19
j_call: TRBJ2-3

cdr3_aa: ASSPHRVTSGFTDTQY
v_call: TRBV7-3
j_call: TRBJ2-3

cdr3_aa: ASSQGPYNEQF
v_call: TRBV28
j_call: TRBJ2-1

cdr3_aa: ATSDPHRNYGYT
v_call: TRBV24-1
j_call: TRBJ1-2

cdr3_aa: ASSLVQAGNTIY
v_call: TRBV7-9
j_call: TRBJ1-3

cdr3_aa: ASRQGEIAGYT
v_call: TRBV2
j_call: TRBJ1-2

cdr3_aa: AWGRLAGAGEQY
v_call: TRBV30
j_call: TRBJ2-7

cdr3_aa: ASSPRFGSEQY
v_call: TRBV9
j_call: TRBJ2-7

cdr3_aa: ASSSRGTGNTIY
v_call: TRBV6-5
j_call: TRBJ1-3

cdr3_aa: ASSPRASGTGANVLT
v_call: TRBV18
j_call: TRBJ2-6